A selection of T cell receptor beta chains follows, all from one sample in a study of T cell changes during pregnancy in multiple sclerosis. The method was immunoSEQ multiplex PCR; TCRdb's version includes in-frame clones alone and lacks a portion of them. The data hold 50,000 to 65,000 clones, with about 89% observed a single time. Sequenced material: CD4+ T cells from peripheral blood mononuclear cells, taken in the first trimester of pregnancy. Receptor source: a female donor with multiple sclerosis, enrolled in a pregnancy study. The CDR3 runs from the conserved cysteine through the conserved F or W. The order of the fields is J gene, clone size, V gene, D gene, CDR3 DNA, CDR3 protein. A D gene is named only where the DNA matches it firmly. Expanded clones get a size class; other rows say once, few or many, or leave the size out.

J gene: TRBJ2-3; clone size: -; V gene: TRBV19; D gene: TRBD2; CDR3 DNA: TGTGCCAGTAGTATCGCGGGGGAGGGATATACGCAGTATTTT; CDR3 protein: CASSIAGEGYTQYF
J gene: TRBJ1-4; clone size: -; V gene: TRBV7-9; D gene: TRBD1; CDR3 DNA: TGTGCCAGCAGCTTAGTCCGACAGGGGAATGAAAAACTGTTTTTT; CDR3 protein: CASSLVRQGNEKLFF
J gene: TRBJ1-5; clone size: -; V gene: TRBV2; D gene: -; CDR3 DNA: TGTGCCAGCAGTCGGACCGGGGTTAGTCAGCCCCAGCATTTT; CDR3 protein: CASSRTGVSQPQHF
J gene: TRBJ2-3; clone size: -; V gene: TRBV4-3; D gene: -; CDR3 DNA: TGCGCCAGCAGCCAAGATTTGAGGGGGGGCGTAGTAGATACGCAGTATTTT; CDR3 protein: CASSQDLRGGVVDTQYF
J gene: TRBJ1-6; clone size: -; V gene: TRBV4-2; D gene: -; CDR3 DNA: TGTGCCAGCAGCCAAGTGGAGACAGATAATTCACCCCTCCACTTT; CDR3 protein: CASSQVETDNSPLHF
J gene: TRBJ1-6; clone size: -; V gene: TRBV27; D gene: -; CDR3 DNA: TGTGCCAGCAAAGGGGCTGGGAATTCACCCCTCCACTTT; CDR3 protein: CASKGAGNSPLHF
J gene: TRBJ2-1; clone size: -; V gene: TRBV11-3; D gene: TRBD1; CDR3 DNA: TGTGCCAGCAGCCCCGGGGACAGCTCCTACAATGAGCAGTTCTTC; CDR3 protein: CASSPGDSSYNEQFF
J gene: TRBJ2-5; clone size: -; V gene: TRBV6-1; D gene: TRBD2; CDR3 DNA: TGTGCCAGCAGTGAAGAGGCTAGCGGGGGGCGGTACCAAGAGACCCAGTACTTC; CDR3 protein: CASSEEASGGRYQETQYF
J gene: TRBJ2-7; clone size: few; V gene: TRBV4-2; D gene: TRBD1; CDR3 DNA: TGTGCCAGCAGCCAAGATAGGTCAGGGGGCAAAGAGCAGTACTTC; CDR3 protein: CASSQDRSGGKEQYF
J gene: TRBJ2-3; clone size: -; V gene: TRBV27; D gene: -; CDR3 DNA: TGTGCCAGCAGTTTATCGATTATAGCGAGAAGCACAGATACGCAGTATTTT; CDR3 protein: CASSLSIIARSTDTQYF
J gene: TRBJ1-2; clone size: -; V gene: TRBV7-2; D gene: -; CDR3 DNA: TGTGCCAGCAGCTCCTGGTCTGGGCCCGATAGCTTC; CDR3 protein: CASSSWSGPDSF
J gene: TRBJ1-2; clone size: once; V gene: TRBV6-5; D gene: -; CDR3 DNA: TGTGCCAGCAGAAAAGGAGTAGGCTATGGCTACACCTTC; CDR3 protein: CASRKGVGYGYTF
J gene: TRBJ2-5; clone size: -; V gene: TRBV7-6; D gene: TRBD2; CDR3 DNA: TGTGCCAGCAGCTTAGGGCCCCCCCTTAGCGGGGGGACCCAAGAGACCCAGTACTTC; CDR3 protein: CASSLGPPLSGGTQETQYF
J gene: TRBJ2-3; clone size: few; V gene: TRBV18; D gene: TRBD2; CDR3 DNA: TGTGCCAGCTCACCGGGGGGGGAAACTTTCACAGATACGCAGTATTTT; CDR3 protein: CASSPGGETFTDTQYF
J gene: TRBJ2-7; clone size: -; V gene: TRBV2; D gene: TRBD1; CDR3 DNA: TGTGCCAGCACCGCGGGTCGGGGACAGAAAGCAAGCTCCTACGAGCAGTACTTC; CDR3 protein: CASTAGRGQKASSYEQYF
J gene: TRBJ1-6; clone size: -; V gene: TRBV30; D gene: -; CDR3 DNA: TGTGCCTGGAGTGTAATCCGGGTCTCCTATAATTCACCCCTCCACTTT; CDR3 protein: CAWSVIRVSYNSPLHF
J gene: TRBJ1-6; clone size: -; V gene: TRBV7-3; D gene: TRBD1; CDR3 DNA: TGTGCCAGCAGCTTACGGACAGGGGAGGGGAATTCACCCCTCCACTTT; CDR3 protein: CASSLRTGEGNSPLHF
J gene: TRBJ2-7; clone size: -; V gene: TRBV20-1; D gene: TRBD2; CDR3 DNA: TGCAGTGCTCGACTAGCCCACGAGCAGTACTTC; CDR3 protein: CSARLAHEQYF